These 30 T cell receptor beta chains were sequenced from one sample in a study of cytomegalovirus exposure and HLA in healthy donors. Generated by immunoSEQ multiplex PCR, the TCRdb table keeps only in-frame clones and is missing some. This sample carries 250,000 to 300,000 clones, 65% to 90% of them seen once, and the ten largest clones take around 1%. Specimen: PBMCs. These receptors were taken from a woman aged 18-29 years in good health and CMV-seronegative.

This clone was recorded only once. J is TRBJ1-6 and V is TRBV18, with D possibly matching TRBD1 (6 bases). Between the trimmed V and J ends, which lost 6 bases and 5 bases, there was a span of 20 bases. From germline, CDR1 is KGHSH and CDR2 LQKENI. The CDR3 length is 17 residues. This CDR3 reads CASSRTQGQPDNSPLHF. CDR3 sequence (DNA): TGTGCCAGCTCCAGAACTCAGGGGCAGCCCGATAATTCACCCCTCCACTTT.

This sequence joins TRBV28 and TRBJ1-4; 7 bases line up with TRBD1. The CDR3 is made up of 15 amino acids. Germline values: CDR1 MDHEN, CDR2 SYDVKM. J gave up 7 bases and V 6 bases, and 11 bases lay outside the gene matches. The CDR3 DNA reads TGTGCCAGCAGACCCGGAGACAGGGCGGGTGAAAAACTGTTTTTT. Protein product: CASRPGDRAGEKLFF.

This clone was observed once. The chain has TRBV5-4 and TRBJ2-2; 8 bases are shared with TRBD1. This CDR3 region has 17 residues. The trim removed 3 bases at V and 0 bases at J, leaving 7 bases unmatched. Per germline, CDR1 SGHNT and CDR2 YYREEE (reference sequence). The CDR3 protein is CASSSRDRLANTGELFF. The CDR3 nucleotides are TGTGCCAGCAGCTCCCGGGACAGGTTGGCGAACACCGGGGAGCTGTTTTTT.

In this sample, this clone turned up once. The rearrangement uses TRBV4-1 and TRBJ2-7; TRBD1 aligns across 7 bases. Trimming at V came to 4 bases and at J to 0 bases, leaving 12 bases not matched to a gene. Germline CDR1 MGHRA, CDR2 YSYEKL. This CDR3 region has 17 residues. DNA of the CDR3: TGCGCCAGCAGCCTCCTTTCTACCCGGGACAGCTCCTACGAGCAGTACTTC. The encoded protein is CASSLLSTRDSSYEQYF.

The CDR3 coding sequence is TGTGCCAGCCCAATCAGCGGGGGTGAGACCCAGTACTTC. Its translation is CASPISGGETQYF. The V and J genes are TRBV2 and TRBJ2-5; 8 nucleotides agree with TRBD2. The CDR3 is 13 amino acids. The germline gives CDR1 SNHLY, CDR2 FYNNEI. Trimming cost V 8 bases and J 5 bases; bases outside gene matches: 7.

The chain recombines TRBV18 with TRBJ1-1; no clear D. CDR1 is KGHSH, CDR2 LQKENI, per germline. V was clipped by 3 bases and J by 4 bases, with 15 bases between them. The CDR3 spans 15 residues. The DNA for the CDR3 is TGTGCCAGCTCACCGCCGACCCCGGAGGGCACTGAAGCTTTCTTT. Its protein is CASSPPTPEGTEAFF.

V usage is TRBV18 and J usage is TRBJ1-5; 7 nucleotides align to TRBD1. CDR3 length equals 15 residues. The germline V gene encodes CDR1 KGHSH and CDR2 LQKENI. Trimming cost V 4 bases and J 2 bases; bases outside gene matches: 5. The CDR3 region has the DNA TGTGCCAGCTCACTAACTGGACAGGGCAATCAGCCCCAGCATTTT. Residues: CASSLTGQGNQPQHF.

The chain combines TRBV6-1 with TRBJ1-4; a weak D match, TRBD1 (6 bases). The V gene lost 1 base and the J gene lost 8 bases, with 17 bases spanning the gap. The CDR3 sequence is 16 residues long. CDR1 MNHNS and CDR2 SASEGT come from the germline V gene. In DNA, the CDR3 is TGTGCCAGCAGTGAAGGTTATGGGGCAGGGGAGGAAAAACTGTTTTTT. Translation: CASSEGYGAGEEKLFF.

This clone was found many times. The V gene is TRBV7-2, the J gene TRBJ2-5; D remains unclear. Germline V gene sequence: CDR1 SGHTA, CDR2 FQGNSA. V was cut by 6 bases and J by 0 bases, with 5 bases left in between. The CDR3 length is 12 residues. CDR3 sequence: CASSSYQETQYF. CDR3 coding DNA: TGTGCCAGCAGTTCGTACCAAGAGACCCAGTACTTC. The complete variable domain, with remaining parts taken from reference TRBV7-2 and TRBJ2-5, reads GAGVSQSPSNKVTEKGKDVELRCDPISGHTALYWYRQSLGQGLEFLIYFQGNSAPDKSGLPSDRFSAERTGGSVSTLTIQRTQQEDSAVYLCASSSYQETQYFGPGTRLLVL.

This chain uses TRBV2 with TRBJ1-5; TRBD1 matches 8 bases. CDR3 length: 13 amino acids. CDR1 SNHLY and CDR2 FYNNEI come from the germline V gene. V dropped 8 bases and J dropped 4; count of bases not matched to a gene: 4. This chain's CDR3 is CASHNRGNQPQHF. For the CDR3, the DNA is TGTGCCAGCCATAACAGGGGGAATCAGCCCCAGCATTTT.

The chain employs TRBV15 and TRBJ2-3, with 8 bases that match TRBD2. In germline, CDR1 is LNHNV, CDR2 YYDKDF (reference sequence). Losses at the gene ends were 1 base for V and 1 base for J; bases not matched to a gene: 7. CDR3 size: 17 residues. The DNA of the CDR3 is TGTGCCACCAGCAGAGCTCGAGCGGGAGTAGGCACAGATACGCAGTATTTT. Amino acids: CATSRARAGVGTDTQYF.

This clone was picked up one time. The rearrangement links TRBV5-1 to TRBJ1-1; no clear D. The V end was cut by 0 bases, the J end by 1 base, with 16 bases between. The V gene's germline CDR1 is SGHRS and CDR2 YFSETQ. The length of the CDR3 is 17 residues. The CDR3 protein is CASSLGAGKVGNTEAFF. The DNA of the CDR3 is TGCGCCAGCAGCTTGGGGGCCGGCAAGGTGGGGAACACTGAAGCTTTCTTT.

The rearrangement links TRBV2 to TRBJ1-3; D gene ambiguous. The CDR3 has 13 residues. The germline gives CDR1 SNHLY, CDR2 FYNNEI. Trimming removed 6 bases from V and 0 bases from J, with 6 bases in between. As DNA, the CDR3 is TGTGCCAGCAGAGCCTTCTCTGGAAACACCATATATTTT. The encoded protein is CASRAFSGNTIYF. Full variable domain (missing parts from reference TRBV2 and TRBJ1-3): EPEVTQTPSHQVTQMGQEVILRCVPISNHLYFYWYRQILGQKVEFLVSFYNNEISEKSEIFDDQFSVERPDGSNFTLKIRSTKLEDSAMYFCASRAFSGNTIYFGEGSWLTVV.

The J gene is TRBJ2-3, the V gene TRBV9, with D possibly TRBD1 on 6 matching bases. The CDR3 has 15 residues. Germline assignment: CDR1 SGDLS and CDR2 YYNGEE. V was pared by 6 bases and J by 3 bases, with 17 bases between. CDR3 protein: CASTPGTLPTDTQYF. DNA for the CDR3: TGTGCCAGCACCCCAGGGACACTCCCTACAGATACGCAGTATTTT.

A single count supports this clone. The chain joins TRBV9 to TRBJ2-7, with D unclear. The CDR3 consists of 14 residues. Between the trimmed V and J ends, which lost 5 bases and 0 bases, there was a span of 12 bases. Germline values: CDR1 SGDLS, CDR2 YYNGEE. The CDR3 loop reads CASRLRNTSYEQYF. In nucleotides, the CDR3 is TGTGCCAGCAGGTTGCGGAATACCTCCTACGAGCAGTACTTC. Filled out from reference TRBV9 and TRBJ2-7, the complete variable domain reads DSGVTQTPKHLITATGQRVTLRCSPRSGDLSVYWYQQSLDQGLQFLIQYYNGEERAKGNILERFSAQQFPDLHSELNLSSLELGDSALYFCASRLRNTSYEQYFGPGTRLTVT.

This clone occurred a few times. This chain links TRBV13 with TRBJ1-1, with D maybe TRBD1 (6 bases). Germline CDR1 is PRHDT and CDR2 is FYEKMQ (reference sequence). V was cut by 5 bases and J by 3 bases, with 22 bases left in between. The CDR3 sequence is 17 residues long. The CDR3 reads CASSQVLMQGPHTEAFF. The CDR3 region has the DNA TGTGCCAGCAGCCAGGTACTAATGCAGGGGCCTCACACTGAAGCTTTCTTT.

The V call is TRBV9, the J call TRBJ2-5; TRBD2 matches 11 bases. There are 17 residues in the CDR3. Germline-derived CDR1 and CDR2 are SGDLS and YYNGEE. The V gene end was trimmed by 3 bases and the J gene end by 1 base; junction bases not matched to a gene: 8. Here the CDR3 DNA reads TGTGCCAGCAGCGAAGTCCCACTAGCGGGGGCCCAAGAGACCCAGTACTTC. Amino acid sequence: CASSEVPLAGAQETQYF.

This rearrangement joins TRBV13 to TRBJ2-1; D is ambiguous. V was cut by 3 bases and J by 0 bases, with 12 bases left in between. CDR3 length: 16 amino acids. The germline CDR1 and CDR2 sequences are PRHDT and FYEKMQ (reference sequence). For the CDR3, the DNA is TGTGCCAGCAGCTTTGACTCCCCTAGCTCCTACAATGAGCAGTTCTTC. Translating gives CASSFDSPSSYNEQFF.

The gene calls are TRBV12-5 and TRBJ1-1; TRBD1 matches 8 bases. CDR1 and CDR2 from the germline V gene are LGHNT and FRNRAP. The CDR3 spans 20 residues. V gave up 6 bases and J gave up 6 bases; unmatched junction bases: 27. The CDR3, as DNA: TGTGCTAGTGGAACGGGGGGCAGGGGGCTTGTAATCGGTCTGAGTCCTGAAGCTTTCTTT. Translated, it gives CASGTGGRGLVIGLSPEAFF. Full variable domain (rest looked up from reference TRBV12-5 and TRBJ1-1): DARVTQTPRHKVTEMGQEVTMRCQPILGHNTVFWYRQTMMQGLELLAYFRNRAPLDDSGMPKDRFSAEMPDATLATLKIQPSEPRDSAVYFCASGTGGRGLVIGLSPEAFFGQGTRLTVV.

This clone was picked up one time. The chain employs TRBV12-5 and TRBJ2-7; TRBD2 matches 8 bases. CDR1 and CDR2 from the germline V gene are LGHNT and FRNRAP. V shed 5 bases and J 6 bases; nucleotides not matched to a gene: 9. The CDR3 runs 14 residues. Written as DNA, the CDR3 is TGTGCTAGTGGTCTACAGGGACTAGAGGTCGAGCAGTACTTC. Protein product: CASGLQGLEVEQYF.

This clone was seen just once. The gene calls are TRBV4-3 and TRBJ1-5; 8 bases fit TRBD1. The CDR3 is made up of 14 amino acids. J lost 5 bases, V lost 0 bases, and 0 bases had no gene match. CDR1 and CDR2 from the germline V gene are LGHNA and YSLEER. DNA of the CDR3: TGCGCCAGCAGCCAAGACAGGGGGCATCAGCCCCAGCATTTT. It yields the protein CASSQDRGHQPQHF.

This chain uses TRBV30 with TRBJ1-5, with 7 bases lining up with TRBD1. CDR3 size: 16 residues. Trimming took 2 bases from V and 6 from J; bases not matched to a gene: 13. Germline lookup yields CDR1 GTSNPN and CDR2 SVGIG (reference sequence). CDR3 nucleotide sequence: TGTGCCTGGAGTCGGGGACAGCACACTGTTGTTCAGCCCCAGCATTTT. Translating gives CAWSRGQHTVVQPQHF.

This clone was picked up one time. V and J are TRBV6-5 and TRBJ1-1; TRBD1 might be the D (6 bases). The CDR3 extends over 14 amino acids. Germline values: CDR1 MNHEY, CDR2 SVGAGI. Trimming left V 10 bases short and J 4 bases short, with 19 bases between. The CDR3 here is CATLLRGSGTEAFF. In DNA form, the CDR3 reads TGTGCCACACTCTTGAGGGGGAGCGGCACTGAAGCTTTCTTT.

The chain uses TRBV5-1 and TRBJ1-1; D gene ambiguous. Between the trimmed V and J ends, which lost 0 bases and 0 bases, there was a span of 18 bases. Germline CDR1 is SGHRS and CDR2 is YFSETQ. The CDR3 is 18 residues long. The CDR3 reads CASSLGVRSQFMNTEAFF. In nucleotides, the CDR3 is TGCGCCAGCAGCTTGGGCGTCCGGTCACAGTTTATGAACACTGAAGCTTTCTTT.

V and J are TRBV5-4 and TRBJ1-2; 8 bases map to TRBD1. V was clipped by 5 bases and J by 3 bases; unmatched bases: 6. CDR1 SGHNT and CDR2 YYREEE come from the germline V gene (reference sequence). The CDR3 contains 14 residues. The CDR3 DNA sequence: TGTGCCAGCAGACCGGGACAGGAAGACTATGGCTACACCTTC. As protein: CASRPGQEDYGYTF.

In this sample, this clone turned up a few times. The CDR3 is CASSQDHRGSYEQYF. For the CDR3, the DNA is TGTGCCAGCAGCCAAGATCACCGCGGCTCCTACGAGCAGTACTTC. V usage is TRBV4-2 and J usage is TRBJ2-7; D not resolved. The germline CDR1 and CDR2 sequences are LGHNA and YNFKEQ. Between the trimmed V and J ends, which lost 0 bases and 0 bases, there was a span of 9 bases. The CDR3 runs 15 residues.

The chain has TRBV30 and TRBJ2-3; the D gene is possibly TRBD2 (5 bases). In germline, CDR1 is GTSNPN, CDR2 SVGIG (reference sequence). This CDR3 region has 16 residues. With 0 bases removed from V and 3 bases from J, the gap between germline ends came to 16 bases. The CDR3 here is CAWSVLGRGRTDTQYF. The CDR3 nucleotides read TGTGCCTGGAGTGTACTTGGCCGGGGAAGAACAGATACGCAGTATTTT. The complete variable domain, with remaining parts taken from reference TRBV30 and TRBJ2-3, reads SQTIHQWPATLVQPVGSPLSLECTVEGTSNPNLYWYRQAAGRGLQLLFYSVGIGQISSEVPQNLSASRPQDRQFILSSKKLLLSDSGFYLCAWSVLGRGRTDTQYFGPGTRLTVL.

The chain couples TRBV2 to TRBJ2-7; D is unresolved. The CDR3 consists of 14 residues. V was pared by 4 bases and J by 2 bases, with 12 bases between. The germline V gene encodes CDR1 SNHLY and CDR2 FYNNEI. CDR3 sequence (DNA): TGTGCCAGCAGTGTTTCTCACAGAGCCTACGAGCAGTACTTC. Translating it yields CASSVSHRAYEQYF.

This rearrangement joins TRBV18 to TRBJ2-1; 14 nucleotides align to TRBD2. J gave up 2 bases and V 4 bases, and 7 bases lay outside the gene matches. The CDR3 sequence is 18 residues long. Germline V gene data show CDR1 as KGHSH and CDR2 as LQKENI. The CDR3 coding sequence is TGTGCCAGCTCACTTGCCACGGGACTAGCGGGAGCCTACAATGAGCAGTTCTTC. The encoded protein is CASSLATGLAGAYNEQFF.

The chain combines TRBV6-5 with TRBJ1-1, with 9 bases lining up with TRBD1. With V trimmed by 6 bases and J by 1 base, 3 bases remained unmatched. This CDR3 is built from 14 residues. Germline CDR1 and CDR2: MNHEY and SVGAGI. The CDR3 spells CASRYRGRNTEAFF. The CDR3 DNA reads TGTGCCAGCAGGTACAGGGGGCGGAACACTGAAGCTTTCTTT.